This T cell receptor beta chain is drawn from a study of OX40 agonist ivuxolimab in advanced cancers. Assay used: immunoSEQ multiplex PCR; TCRdb lists only in-frame clones, some missing. The table shows some 73,000 clones, with roughly 86% occurring only once. Germline values: CDR1 SNHLY, CDR2 FYNNEI. The CDR3 length is 13 residues. The V and J ends lost 3 bases and 7 bases respectively, with 10 bases between them. The TCR comes from an adult with an advanced solid tumor such as melanoma, head and neck, liver or kidney cancer. The source was CD4+ or CD8+ T cells sorted from blood, collected in a trial of the OX40 agonist ivuxolimab. This sequence joins TRBV2 and TRBJ1-5; weak D call: TRBD1 (5 bases). CDR3 DNA: TGTGCCAGCAGTGAGGGACTTTGGCAGCCCCAGCATTTT. It is translated as CASSEGLWQPQHF.